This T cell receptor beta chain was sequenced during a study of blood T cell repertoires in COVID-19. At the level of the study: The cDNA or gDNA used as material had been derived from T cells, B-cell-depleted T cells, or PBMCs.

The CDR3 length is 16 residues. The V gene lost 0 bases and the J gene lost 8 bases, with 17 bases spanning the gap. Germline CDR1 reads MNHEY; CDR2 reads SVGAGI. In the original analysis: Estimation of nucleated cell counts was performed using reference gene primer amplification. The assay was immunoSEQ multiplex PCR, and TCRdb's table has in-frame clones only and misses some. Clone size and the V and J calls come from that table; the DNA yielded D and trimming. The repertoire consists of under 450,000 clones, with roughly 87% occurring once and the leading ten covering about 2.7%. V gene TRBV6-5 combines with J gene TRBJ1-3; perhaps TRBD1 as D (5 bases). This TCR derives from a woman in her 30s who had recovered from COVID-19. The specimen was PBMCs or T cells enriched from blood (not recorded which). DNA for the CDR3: TGTGCCAGCAGTTACTCCTCGAGCAGGCGGGGGGACACCATATATTTT. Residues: CASSYSSSRRGDTIYF.